This entry describes one TCR beta chain. These data are taken from a study of T cell changes during pregnancy in multiple sclerosis. The ends were cut back, 1 base at V and 3 bases at J, with 11 bases in the middle. The CDR3 spans 14 residues. CDR1 is SGHNT, CDR2 YYREEE, per germline (reference sequence). Repertoires were generated with immunoSEQ multiplex PCR, while TCRdb's copy carries only in-frame clones and drops some. The sample holds 72,000 or so clones, roughly 93% seen once. The J gene is TRBJ2-7, the V gene TRBV5-4; D uncertain. This material consisted of peripheral blood, taken in the second trimester of pregnancy. This clonotype originated in a female donor with multiple sclerosis, enrolled in a pregnancy study. CDR3 bases: TGTGCCAGCAGCTTGATGGTTGAGAACTACGAGCAGTACTTC. It translates to CASSLMVENYEQYF.